This is a list of T cell receptor beta chains from one sample in a study of human T cells and chemical hapten exposure. A single record per CDR3 protein comes from TCRdb applying MiXCR to the RACE reads. Of more than 100,000 distinct CDR3 sequences detected, roughly 15% appear once; the ten largest clones hold around 0.99%. Sequencing used whole blood, obtained in connection with sensitization to the hapten diphenylcyclopropenone (DPC). These receptors were taken from a man between 18 and 35 years old with alopecia areata. Some clones in this sample may be carry-over from other donors' samples. The CDR3 runs from the conserved cysteine through the conserved F or W. Each record gives: D gene, V gene, clone size, J gene, CDR3 protein, CDR3 DNA. The D gene is left open where the match is weak. Not all rows give a size; the values are once, few, many and, for expanded clones, a class.

TRBD1,TRBV6-2/TRBV6-3,-,TRBJ1-5,CASGSGDRVWQPQHF,TGTGCCAGCGGAAGCGGGGACAGGGTGTGGCAGCCCCAGCATTTT
TRBD1,TRBV5-5,-,TRBJ1-4,CASSGGQFNEKLFF,TGTGCCAGCAGCGGGGGACAGTTTAATGAAAAACTGTTTTTT
-,TRBV18,-,TRBJ1-5,CASSPTQYSNQPQHF,TGTGCCAGCTCACCGACACAATATAGCAATCAGCCCCAGCATTTT
-,TRBV20-1,-,TRBJ2-3,CSARMAAVLDTDTQYF,TGCAGTGCTAGAATGGCGGCCGTTCTTGACACAGATACGCAGTATTTT
-,TRBV29-1,-,TRBJ1-2,CSAGGGQNYGYTF,TGCAGCGCTGGGGGGGGCCAAAACTATGGCTACACCTTC
TRBD1,TRBV5-1,-,TRBJ2-5,CASSLRTGSQETQYF,TGCGCCAGCAGCTTGAGGACAGGGAGTCAAGAGACCCAGTACTTC
-,TRBV29-1,few,TRBJ1-1,CSVELVPTGNTEAFF,TGCAGCGTTGAACTCGTTCCCACAGGAAACACTGAAGCTTTCTTT
TRBD1,TRBV13,many,TRBJ2-3,CASSPRDRGKADTQYF,TGTGCCAGCAGCCCCAGGGACAGGGGGAAAGCAGATACGCAGTATTTT
-,TRBV19,few,TRBJ1-1,CASTPRVAGMNTEAFF,TGTGCCAGTACTCCTCGGGTGGCAGGCATGAACACTGAAGCTTTCTTT
TRBD1,TRBV6-4,few,TRBJ1-6,CASSATGPHSPLHF,TGTGCCAGCAGTGCGACAGGGCCCCATTCACCCCTCCACTTT
-,TRBV18,few,TRBJ1-5,CASSPPRISGVGSNQPQHF,TGTGCCAGCTCCCCACCTAGAATCTCGGGAGTGGGTAGCAATCAGCCCCAGCATTTT
-,TRBV5-1,many,TRBJ2-4,CASSILGQSNIQYF,TGCGCCAGCAGCATCTTAGGACAGTCAAACATTCAGTACTTC
TRBD2,TRBV20-1,many,TRBJ2-1,CSPLAGGRGSYNEQFF,TGCAGTCCTCTAGCGGGGGGAAGGGGGTCCTACAATGAGCAGTTCTTC
TRBD2,TRBV6-6,-,TRBJ2-1,CASTLRLAGNNEQFF,TGTGCCAGCACCCTAAGACTAGCGGGGAACAATGAGCAGTTCTTC
-,TRBV5-6,-,TRBJ1-4,CASSWRDSATNEKLFF,TGTGCCAGCAGCTGGAGGGACTCTGCAACTAATGAAAAACTGTTTTTT
-,TRBV6-1,few,TRBJ1-2,CASIISNSNYGYTF,TGTGCCAGCATCATCAGCAATTCTAACTATGGCTACACCTTC
-,TRBV20-1,-,TRBJ1-1,CSAITGNTEAFF,TGCAGTGCAATCACAGGGAACACTGAAGCTTTCTTT
TRBD1,TRBV2,-,TRBJ1-2,CAIKTYRGVSYGYTF,TGTGCCATCAAAACTTACAGGGGTGTTAGCTATGGCTACACCTTC
-,TRBV2,-,TRBJ2-3,CASRRLSNTDTQYF,TGTGCCAGCAGGAGACTATCGAACACAGATACGCAGTATTTT
-,TRBV25-1,few,TRBJ2-2,CASSEHSTNTGELFF,TGTGCCAGCAGTGAACACTCCACGAACACCGGGGAGCTGTTTTTT
-,TRBV20-1,few,TRBJ2-7,CSARVSENEQYF,TGCAGTGCTAGAGTTTCCGAGAACGAGCAGTACTTC